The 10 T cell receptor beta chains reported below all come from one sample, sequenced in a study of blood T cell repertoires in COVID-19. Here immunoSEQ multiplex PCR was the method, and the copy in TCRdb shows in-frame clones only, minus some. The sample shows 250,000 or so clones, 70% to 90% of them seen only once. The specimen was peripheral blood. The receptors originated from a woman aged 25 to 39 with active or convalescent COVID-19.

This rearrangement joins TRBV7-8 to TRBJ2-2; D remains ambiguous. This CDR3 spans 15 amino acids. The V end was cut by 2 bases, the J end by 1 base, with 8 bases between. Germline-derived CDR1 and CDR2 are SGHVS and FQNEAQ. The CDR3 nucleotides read TGTGCCAGCAGCTTATGGGCACAGAACACCGGGGAGCTGTTTTTT. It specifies CASSLWAQNTGELFF.

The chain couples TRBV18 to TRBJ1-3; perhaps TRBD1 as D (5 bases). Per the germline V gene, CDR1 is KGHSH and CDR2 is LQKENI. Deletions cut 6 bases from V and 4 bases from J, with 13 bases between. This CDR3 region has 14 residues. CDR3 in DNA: TGTGCCAGCTCCCCCGACAGTCCCGGAAACACCATATATTTT. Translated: CASSPDSPGNTIYF.

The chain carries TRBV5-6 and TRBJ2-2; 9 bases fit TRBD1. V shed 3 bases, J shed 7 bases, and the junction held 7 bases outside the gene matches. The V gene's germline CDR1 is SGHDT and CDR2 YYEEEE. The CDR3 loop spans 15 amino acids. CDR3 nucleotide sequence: TGTGCCAGCAGCTCACAGGGGGCGCGTATCGGGGAGCTGTTTTTT. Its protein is CASSSQGARIGELFF.

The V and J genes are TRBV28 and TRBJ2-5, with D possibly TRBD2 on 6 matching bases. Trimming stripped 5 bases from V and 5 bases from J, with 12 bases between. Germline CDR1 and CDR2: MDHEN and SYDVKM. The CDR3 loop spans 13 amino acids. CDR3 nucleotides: TGTGCCAGCAGTGGGGGACTCCGTGAGACCCAGTACTTC. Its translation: CASSGGLRETQYF.

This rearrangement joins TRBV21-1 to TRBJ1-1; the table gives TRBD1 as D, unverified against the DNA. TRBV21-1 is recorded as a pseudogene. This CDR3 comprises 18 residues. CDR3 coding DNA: TGTGCCAGCAGCAAGACCCGACTTGCAGGGGCGTTTTTTCATGAAGCTTTCTTT. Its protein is CASSKTRLAGAFFHEAFF.

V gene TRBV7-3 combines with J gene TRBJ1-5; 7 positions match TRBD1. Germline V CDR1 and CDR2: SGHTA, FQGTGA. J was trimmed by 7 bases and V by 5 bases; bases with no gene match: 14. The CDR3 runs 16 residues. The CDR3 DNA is TGTGCCAGCAGCCCAAACCACAGGGGAGTAGAGCAGCCCCAGCATTTT. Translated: CASSPNHRGVEQPQHF.

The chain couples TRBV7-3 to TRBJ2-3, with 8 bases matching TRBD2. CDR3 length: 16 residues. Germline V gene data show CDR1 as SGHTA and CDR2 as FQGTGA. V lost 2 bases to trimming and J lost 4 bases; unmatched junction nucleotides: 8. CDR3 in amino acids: CASSLPDRGGPDTQYF. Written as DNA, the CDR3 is TGTGCCAGCAGCTTACCCGACCGGGGGGGCCCAGATACGCAGTATTTT.

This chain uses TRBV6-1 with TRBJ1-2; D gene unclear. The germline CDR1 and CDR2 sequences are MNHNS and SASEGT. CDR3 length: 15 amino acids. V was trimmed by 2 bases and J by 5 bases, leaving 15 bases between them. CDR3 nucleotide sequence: TGTGCCAGCAGTGAATCTCCAGCAGGAACTTATGGCTACACCTTC. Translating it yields CASSESPAGTYGYTF.

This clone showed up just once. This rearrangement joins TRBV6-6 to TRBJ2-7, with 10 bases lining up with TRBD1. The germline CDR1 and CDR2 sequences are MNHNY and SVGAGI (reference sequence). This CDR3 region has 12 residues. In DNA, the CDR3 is TGTTCAAGCTCGGACAGGGGGTGGGAGCAGTACTTC. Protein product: CSSSDRGWEQYF.

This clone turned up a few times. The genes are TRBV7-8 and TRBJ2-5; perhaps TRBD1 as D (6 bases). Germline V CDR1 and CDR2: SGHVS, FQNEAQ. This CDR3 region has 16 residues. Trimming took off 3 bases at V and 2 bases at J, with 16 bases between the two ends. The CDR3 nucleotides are TGTGCCAGCAGCTTGAGAAAGGGGGTAATACAAGAGACCCAGTACTTC. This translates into CASSLRKGVIQETQYF.